Below, one T cell receptor (beta chain) is given with its context. Germline V gene sequence: CDR1 SGHKS, CDR2 YYEKEE (reference sequence). The CDR3 has 13 amino acids. Trimming removed 1 base at V and 6 bases at J, with 7 bases between. The TCR beta repertoire was assessed by survey-level immunoSEQ sequencing. Assay: immunoSEQ multiplex PCR; the TCRdb copy retains only in-frame clones and omits some. The data contain around 50,000 clones, 93% of them seen just once; the ten biggest clones take up about 10%. The sequencing sample was made of PBMCs. V and J are TRBV5-5 and TRBJ1-4; D is uncertain. This sequence was found in a man between 35 and 55 years old with rheumatoid arthritis. CDR3 region: CASSLWGYEKLFF. CDR3 coding DNA: TGTGCCAGCAGCTTGTGGGGATATGAAAAACTGTTTTTT.